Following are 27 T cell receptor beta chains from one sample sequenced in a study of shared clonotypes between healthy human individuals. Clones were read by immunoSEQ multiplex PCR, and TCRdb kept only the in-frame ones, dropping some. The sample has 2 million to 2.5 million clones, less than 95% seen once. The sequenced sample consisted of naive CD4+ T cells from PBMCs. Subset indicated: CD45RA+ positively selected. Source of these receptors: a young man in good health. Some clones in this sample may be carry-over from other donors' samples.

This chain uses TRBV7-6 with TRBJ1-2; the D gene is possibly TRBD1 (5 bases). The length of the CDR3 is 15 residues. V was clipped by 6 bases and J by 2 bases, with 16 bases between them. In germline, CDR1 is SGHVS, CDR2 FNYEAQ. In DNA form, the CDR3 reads TGTGCCAGCAGTCTCACCCCGCAGGGAAACTATGGCTACACCTTC. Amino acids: CASSLTPQGNYGYTF.

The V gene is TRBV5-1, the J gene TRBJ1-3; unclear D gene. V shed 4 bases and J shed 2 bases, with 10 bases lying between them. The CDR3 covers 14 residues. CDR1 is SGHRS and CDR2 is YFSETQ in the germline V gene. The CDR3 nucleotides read TGCGCCAGCAGCCCCGGGAAACCTGGAAACACCATATATTTT. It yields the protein CASSPGKPGNTIYF.

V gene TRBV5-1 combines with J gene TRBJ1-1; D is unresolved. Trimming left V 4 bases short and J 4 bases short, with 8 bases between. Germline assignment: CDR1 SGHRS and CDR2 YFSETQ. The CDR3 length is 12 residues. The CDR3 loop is CASSLFGTEAFF. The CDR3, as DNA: TGCGCCAGCAGCCTTTTTGGCACTGAAGCTTTCTTT.

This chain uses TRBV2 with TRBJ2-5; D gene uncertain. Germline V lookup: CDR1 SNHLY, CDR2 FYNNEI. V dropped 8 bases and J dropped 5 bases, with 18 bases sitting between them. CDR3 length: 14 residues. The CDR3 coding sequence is TGTGCCAGCTCCCCGGGCAGTCCTGGGGAGACCCAGTACTTC. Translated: CASSPGSPGETQYF.

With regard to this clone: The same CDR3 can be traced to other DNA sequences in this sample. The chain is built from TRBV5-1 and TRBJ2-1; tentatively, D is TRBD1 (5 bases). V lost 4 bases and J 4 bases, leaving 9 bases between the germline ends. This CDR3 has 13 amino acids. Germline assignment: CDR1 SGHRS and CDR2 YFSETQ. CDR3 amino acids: CASSPTAYNEQFF. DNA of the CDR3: TGCGCCAGCAGCCCGACAGCGTACAATGAGCAGTTCTTC.

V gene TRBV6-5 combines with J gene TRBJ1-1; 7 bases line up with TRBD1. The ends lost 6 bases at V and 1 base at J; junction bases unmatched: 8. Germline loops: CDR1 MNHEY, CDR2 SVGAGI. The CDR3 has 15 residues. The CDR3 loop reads CASRGPGQRNTEAFF. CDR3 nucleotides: TGTGCCAGCAGAGGACCGGGACAGCGGAACACTGAAGCTTTCTTT.

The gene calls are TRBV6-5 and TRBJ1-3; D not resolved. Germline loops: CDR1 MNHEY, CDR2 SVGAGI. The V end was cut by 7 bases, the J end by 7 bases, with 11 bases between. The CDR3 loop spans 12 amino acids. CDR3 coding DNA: TGTGCCAGCATTTCGGGGATCAACACCATATATTTT. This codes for CASISGINTIYF.

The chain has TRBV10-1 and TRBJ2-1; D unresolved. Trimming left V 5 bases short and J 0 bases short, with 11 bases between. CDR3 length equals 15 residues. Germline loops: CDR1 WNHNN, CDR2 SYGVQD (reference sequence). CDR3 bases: TGCGCCAGCAGTCCTGGACGGAGCTCCTACAATGAGCAGTTCTTC. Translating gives CASSPGRSSYNEQFF.

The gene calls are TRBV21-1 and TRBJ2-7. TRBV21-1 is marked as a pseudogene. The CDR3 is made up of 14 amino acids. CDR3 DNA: TGTGCCAGCAGCCCCTGGGCGGTCGGATACGAGCAGTACTTC. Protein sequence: CASSPWAVGYEQYF.

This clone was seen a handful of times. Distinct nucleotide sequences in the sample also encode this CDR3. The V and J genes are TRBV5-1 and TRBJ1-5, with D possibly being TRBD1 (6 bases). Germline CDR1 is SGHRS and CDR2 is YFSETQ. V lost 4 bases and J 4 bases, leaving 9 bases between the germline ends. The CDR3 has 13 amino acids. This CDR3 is CASSQTGNQPQHF. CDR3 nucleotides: TGCGCCAGCAGCCAAACAGGGAATCAGCCCCAGCATTTT.

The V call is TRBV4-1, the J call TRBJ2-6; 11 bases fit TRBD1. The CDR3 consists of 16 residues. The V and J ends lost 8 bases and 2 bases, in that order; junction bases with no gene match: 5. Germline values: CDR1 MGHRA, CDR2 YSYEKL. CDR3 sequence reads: CASRPGQGAGANVLTF. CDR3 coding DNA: TGCGCCAGCCGACCGGGACAGGGGGCTGGGGCCAACGTCCTGACTTTC.

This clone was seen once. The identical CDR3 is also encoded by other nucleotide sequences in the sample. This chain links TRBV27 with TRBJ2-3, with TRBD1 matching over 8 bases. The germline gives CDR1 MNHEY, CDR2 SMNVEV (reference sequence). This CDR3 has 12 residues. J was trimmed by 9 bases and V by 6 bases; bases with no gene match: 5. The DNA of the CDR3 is TGTGCCAGCAGAGTAACAGGGGGGACGCAGTATTTT. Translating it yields CASRVTGGTQYF.

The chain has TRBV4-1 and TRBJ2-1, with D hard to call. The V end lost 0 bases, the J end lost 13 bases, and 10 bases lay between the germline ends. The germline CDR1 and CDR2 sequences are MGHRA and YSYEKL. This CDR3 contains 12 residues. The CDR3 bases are TGCGCCAGCAGCCAAGATAGGCTAGTTCAGTTCTTC. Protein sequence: CASSQDRLVQFF.

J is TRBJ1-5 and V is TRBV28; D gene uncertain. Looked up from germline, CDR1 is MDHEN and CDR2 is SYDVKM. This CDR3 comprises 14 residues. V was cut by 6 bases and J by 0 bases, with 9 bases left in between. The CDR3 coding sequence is TGTGCCAGCAGACCCGACAATAGCAATCAGCCCCAGCATTTT. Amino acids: CASRPDNSNQPQHF.

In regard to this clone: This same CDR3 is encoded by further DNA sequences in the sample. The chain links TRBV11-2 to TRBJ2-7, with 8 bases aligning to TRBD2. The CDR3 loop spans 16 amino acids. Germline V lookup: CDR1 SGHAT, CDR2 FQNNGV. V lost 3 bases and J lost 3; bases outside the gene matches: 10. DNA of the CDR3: TGTGCCAGCAGCTTGGGGGGGCTAGCGGGTATCTACGAGCAGTACTTC. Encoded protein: CASSLGGLAGIYEQYF.

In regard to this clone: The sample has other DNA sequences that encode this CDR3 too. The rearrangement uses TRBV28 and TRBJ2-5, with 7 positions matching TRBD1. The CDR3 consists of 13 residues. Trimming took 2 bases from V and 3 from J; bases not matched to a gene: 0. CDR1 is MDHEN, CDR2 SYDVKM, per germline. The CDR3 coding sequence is TGTGCCAGCAGTTTAGGACAGGAAGAGACCCAGTACTTC. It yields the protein CASSLGQEETQYF.

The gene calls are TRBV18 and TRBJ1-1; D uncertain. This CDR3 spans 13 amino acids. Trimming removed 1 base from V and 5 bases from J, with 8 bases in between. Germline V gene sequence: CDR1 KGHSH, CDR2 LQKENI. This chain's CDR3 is CASSPRRETEAFF. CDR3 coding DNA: TGTGCCAGCTCACCACGACGGGAGACTGAAGCTTTCTTT.

CDR3 bases: TGTGCCAGCAGCTTGGGGTTTAGCGCCTTGTCCTACAATGAGCAGTTCTTC. It is translated as CASSLGFSALSYNEQFF. The chain joins TRBV5-4 to TRBJ2-1; weak D call: TRBD2 (5 bases). Germline CDR1 and CDR2: SGHNT and YYREEE (reference sequence). The CDR3 is 17 amino acids. Trimming removed 0 bases at V and 1 base at J, with 14 bases between.

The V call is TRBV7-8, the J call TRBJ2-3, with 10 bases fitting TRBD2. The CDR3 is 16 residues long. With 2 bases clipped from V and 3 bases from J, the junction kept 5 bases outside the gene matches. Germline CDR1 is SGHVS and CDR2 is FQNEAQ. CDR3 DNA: TGTGCCAGCAGCTTAAAGCGGGAGGGCCGGACAGATACGCAGTATTTT. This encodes CASSLKREGRTDTQYF. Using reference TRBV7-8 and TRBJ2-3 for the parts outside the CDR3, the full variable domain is GAGVSQSPRYKVAKRGQDVALRCDPISGHVSLFWYQQALGQGPEFLTYFQNEAQLDKSGLPSDRFFAERPEGSVSTLKIQRTQQEDSAVYLCASSLKREGRTDTQYFGPGTRLTVL.

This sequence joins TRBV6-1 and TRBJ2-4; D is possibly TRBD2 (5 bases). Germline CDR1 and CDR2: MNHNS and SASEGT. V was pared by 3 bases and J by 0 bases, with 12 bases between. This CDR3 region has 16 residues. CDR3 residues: CASSDIRELAKNIQYF. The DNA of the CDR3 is TGTGCCAGCAGTGATATTCGGGAACTAGCCAAAAACATTCAGTACTTC.

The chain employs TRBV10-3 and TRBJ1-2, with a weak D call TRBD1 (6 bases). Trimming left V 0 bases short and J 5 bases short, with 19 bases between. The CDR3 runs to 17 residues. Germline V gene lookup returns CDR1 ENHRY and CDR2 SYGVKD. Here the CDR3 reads CAISESGRSGAHYGYTF. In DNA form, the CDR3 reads TGTGCCATCAGTGAGTCGGGCAGGTCAGGGGCGCATTATGGCTACACCTTC.

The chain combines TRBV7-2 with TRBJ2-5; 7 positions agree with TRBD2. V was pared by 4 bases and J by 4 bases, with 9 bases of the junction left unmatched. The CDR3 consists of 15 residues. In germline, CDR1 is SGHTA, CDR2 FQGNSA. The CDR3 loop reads CASSSAGDSSETQYF. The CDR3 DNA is TGTGCCAGCAGCTCCGCGGGAGATTCATCAGAGACCCAGTACTTC. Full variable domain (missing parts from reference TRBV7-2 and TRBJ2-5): GAGVSQSPSNKVTEKGKDVELRCDPISGHTALYWYRQSLGQGLEFLIYFQGNSAPDKSGLPSDRFSAERTGGSVSTLTIQRTQQEDSAVYLCASSSAGDSSETQYFGPGTRLLVL.

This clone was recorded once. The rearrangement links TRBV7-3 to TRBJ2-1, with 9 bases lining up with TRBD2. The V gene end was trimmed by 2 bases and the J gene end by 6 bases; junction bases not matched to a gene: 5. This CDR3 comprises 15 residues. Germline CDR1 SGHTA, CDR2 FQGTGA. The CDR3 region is CASSLLAGNSNEQFF. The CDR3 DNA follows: TGTGCCAGCAGCTTACTAGCGGGAAACTCCAATGAGCAGTTCTTC.

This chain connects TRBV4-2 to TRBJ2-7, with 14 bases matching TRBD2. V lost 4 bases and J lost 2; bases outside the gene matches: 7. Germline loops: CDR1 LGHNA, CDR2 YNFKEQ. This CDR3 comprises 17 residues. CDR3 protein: CASSRRLAGGATYEQYF. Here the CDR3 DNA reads TGTGCCAGCAGCCGCCGACTAGCGGGAGGGGCAACCTACGAGCAGTACTTC.

This CDR3 reads CASSPHSGGLYEQYF. The CDR3 coding sequence is TGTGCCAGCAGTCCCCACAGCGGGGGGCTCTACGAGCAGTACTTC. V and J are TRBV27 and TRBJ2-7; 9 nucleotides line up with TRBD2. CDR1 MNHEY and CDR2 SMNVEV come from the germline V gene (reference sequence). The CDR3 is made up of 15 amino acids. The junction had 8 bases not matched to a gene; V was cut back by 5 bases and J by 3 bases.

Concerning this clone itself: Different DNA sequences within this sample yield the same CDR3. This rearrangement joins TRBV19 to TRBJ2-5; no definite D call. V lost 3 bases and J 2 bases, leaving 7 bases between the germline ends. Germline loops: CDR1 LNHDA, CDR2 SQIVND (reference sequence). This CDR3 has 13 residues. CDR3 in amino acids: CASSITRQETQYF. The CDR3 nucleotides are TGTGCCAGTAGTATTACTCGGCAAGAGACCCAGTACTTC.

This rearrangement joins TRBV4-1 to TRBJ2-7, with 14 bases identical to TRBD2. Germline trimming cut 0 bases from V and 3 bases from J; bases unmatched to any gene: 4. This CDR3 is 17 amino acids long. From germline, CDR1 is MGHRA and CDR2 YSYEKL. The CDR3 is CASSQEGTSGSFYEQYF. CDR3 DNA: TGCGCCAGCAGCCAAGAGGGGACTAGCGGGAGCTTCTACGAGCAGTACTTC.